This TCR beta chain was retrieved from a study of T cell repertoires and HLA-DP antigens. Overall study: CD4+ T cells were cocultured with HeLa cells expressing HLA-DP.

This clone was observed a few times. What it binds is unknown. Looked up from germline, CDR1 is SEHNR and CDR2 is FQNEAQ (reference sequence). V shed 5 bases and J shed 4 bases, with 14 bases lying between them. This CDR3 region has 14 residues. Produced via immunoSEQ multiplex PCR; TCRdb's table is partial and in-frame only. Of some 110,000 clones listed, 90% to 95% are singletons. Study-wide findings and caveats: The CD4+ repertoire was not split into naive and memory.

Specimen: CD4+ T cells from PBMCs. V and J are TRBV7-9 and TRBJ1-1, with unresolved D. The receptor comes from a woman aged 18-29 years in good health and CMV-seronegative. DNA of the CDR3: TGTGCCAGCAGCGCAAGAATGCTAGGCACTGAAGCTTTCTTT. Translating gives CASSARMLGTEAFF.